The 30 T cell receptor beta chains in this list originate from one sample, sequenced in a study of low-dose radiotherapy and immunotherapy resistance in tumors. Primers targeting TRAV and TRBV primed first-strand cDNA, covering alpha and beta chains. It was with a constant-region primer and a V-primer adapter that TCRs were amplified over roughly 19 PCR cycles. MiXCR, applied by TCRdb to the reads, yields one record per CDR3 protein. The table includes approximately 6,300 distinct CDR3 sequences, approximately 71% detected once. The source of these receptors is a human donor with advanced metastatic prostate, ovarian, gallbladder or colorectal cancer (not recorded which). This table probably holds off-target reads from a library built for another chain.

The chain recombines TRBV24-1 with TRBJ2-3; D possibly uses TRBD1 or TRBD2 (5 bases each). The V end was cut by 4 bases, the J end by 0 bases, with 13 bases between. The CDR3 is made up of 16 amino acids. Germline V gene sequence: CDR1 KGHDR, CDR2 SFDVKD. This CDR3 reads CATSDSRGGSTDTQYF. As DNA, the CDR3 is TGTGCCACCAGTGACTCCCGTGGGGGAAGCACAGATACGCAGTATTTT.

This clonotype came up a few times. This chain links TRBV5-1 with TRBJ2-7, with a weak D call TRBD2 (6 bases). The CDR3 loop spans 14 amino acids. V was trimmed by 4 bases and J by 4 bases, leaving 15 bases between them. The germline V gene has CDR1 SGHRS and CDR2 YFSETQ. The CDR3 sequence: CASSRAGLAYEQYF. The DNA of the CDR3 is TGCGCCAGCAGCCGAGCGGGCTTGGCGTACGAGCAGTACTTC.

The V gene is TRBV28, the J gene TRBJ1-5; D remains ambiguous. The CDR3 consists of 14 residues. The V end lost 4 bases, the J end lost 0 bases, and 7 bases lay between the germline ends. Germline-derived CDR1 and CDR2 are MDHEN and SYDVKM. The CDR3 DNA sequence: TGTGCCAGCAGTTCGCGTTATAGCAATCAGCCCCAGCATTTT. Its protein is CASSSRYSNQPQHF.

The V call is TRBV6-2 or TRBV6-3, the J call TRBJ1-2; TRBD1 agrees at 9 bases. The CDR3 sequence is 16 residues long. Per germline, CDR1 MNHEY and CDR2 SVGEGT. The V segment lost 0 bases and the J segment 5 bases; nucleotides outside the gene matches: 7. CDR3 sequence reads: CASSYSGQGSWYGYTF. In DNA, the CDR3 is TGTGCCAGCAGTTACTCGGGACAGGGATCTTGGTATGGCTACACCTTC.

This clonotype was observed a few times. V gene TRBV7-3 combines with J gene TRBJ1-1, with a weak D call TRBD1 (6 bases). Trimming removed 5 bases from V and 4 bases from J, with 14 bases in between. Germline V lookup: CDR1 SGHTA, CDR2 FQGTGA. This CDR3 has 14 residues. CDR3 in DNA: TGTGCCAGCAGCAAAACAGGGTATGGCACTGAAGCTTTCTTT. Amino acid sequence: CASSKTGYGTEAFF.

The chain has TRBV20-1 and TRBJ1-1; D gene uncertain. Germline-derived CDR1 and CDR2 are DFQATT and SNEGSKA (reference sequence). The length of the CDR3 is 8 residues. V was pared by 6 bases and J by 6 bases, with 2 bases between. The CDR3 reads CSASEAFF. CDR3 bases: TGCAGTGCATCTGAAGCTTTCTTT.

The V gene is TRBV5-4, the J gene TRBJ1-4; 8 bases are a match to TRBD1. The germline V gene encodes CDR1 SGHNT and CDR2 YYREEE (reference sequence). Unmatched junction bases numbered 3, after V lost 4 bases and J lost 4 bases. CDR3 length: 14 amino acids. CDR3 sequence: CASSEGQVNEKLFF. The CDR3 DNA follows: TGTGCCAGCAGCGAGGGACAGGTTAATGAAAAACTGTTTTTT.

The V and J genes are TRBV6-5 and TRBJ2-3; 8 positions agree with TRBD1. This CDR3 has 15 residues. The germline V gene has CDR1 MNHEY and CDR2 SVGAGI. The trim removed 6 bases at V and 5 bases at J, leaving 10 bases unmatched. The chain's CDR3 is CASRAMTGVRDTQYF. The CDR3 DNA follows: TGTGCCAGCAGGGCTATGACAGGGGTTAGAGATACGCAGTATTTT.

The V and J genes are TRBV20-1 and TRBJ2-7, with 8 bases lining up with TRBD1. After removal of 3 bases from V and 2 bases from J, the junction contained 6 bases not matched to a gene. This CDR3 spans 14 amino acids. Per germline, CDR1 DFQATT and CDR2 SNEGSKA (reference sequence). CDR3 sequence: CSASRTGNAYEQYF. The CDR3, as DNA: TGCAGTGCTAGTCGGACAGGGAATGCCTACGAGCAGTACTTC.

The chain recombines TRBV29-1 with TRBJ2-1, with D unclear. The CDR3 length is 11 residues. V was pared by 6 bases and J by 5 bases, with 8 bases between. The germline V gene has CDR1 SQVTM and CDR2 ANQGSEA. This CDR3 is CSVVHNNEQFF. CDR3 sequence (DNA): TGCAGCGTAGTCCATAACAATGAGCAGTTCTTC.

V usage is TRBV12-3 or TRBV12-4 and J usage is TRBJ1-2; a possible D gene is TRBD1 (5 bases). V lost 7 bases and J lost 0, with 18 bases in between. CDR3 length: 16 residues. This chain's CDR3 is CASMLGPEQANYGYTF. CDR3 in DNA: TGTGCCAGCATGCTTGGCCCTGAACAGGCTAACTATGGCTACACCTTC.

The V gene is TRBV3-1, the J gene TRBJ1-6, with TRBD1 as a possible D gene (5 bases). The V gene lost 2 bases and the J gene lost 10 bases, with 15 bases spanning the gap. This CDR3 contains 15 residues. CDR1 LGHDT and CDR2 YNNKEL come from the germline V gene (reference sequence). This chain's CDR3 is CASSQRGTGRSPLHF. The CDR3, as DNA: TGTGCCAGCAGCCAACGAGGGACGGGAAGGTCACCCCTCCACTTT.

There are a few counts of this clonotype. The V gene is TRBV5-1, the J gene TRBJ2-1, with unresolved D. The CDR3 loop spans 14 amino acids. Trimming removed 3 bases at V and 7 bases at J, with 14 bases between. Looked up from germline, CDR1 is SGHRS and CDR2 is YFSETQ. The CDR3 is CASSSSNILNEQFF. The CDR3 DNA follows: TGCGCCAGCAGCTCCTCTAATATCTTGAATGAGCAGTTCTTC.

The chain employs TRBV28 and TRBJ2-3, with D tentatively TRBD2 (6 bases). The CDR3 runs 14 residues. V lost 3 bases and J lost 6, with 13 bases in between. The germline gives CDR1 MDHEN, CDR2 SYDVKM. CDR3 protein: CASSLPGGGDTQYF. Written as DNA, the CDR3 is TGTGCCAGCAGTTTGCCAGGTGGGGGGGATACGCAGTATTTT.

The J gene is TRBJ2-2, the V gene TRBV23-1; tentative D call: TRBD1 (6 bases). Being an ORF, TRBV23-1 has a function that is uncertain. This CDR3 contains 14 residues. Between the trimmed V and J ends, which lost 3 bases and 6 bases, there was a span of 11 bases. In DNA form, the CDR3 reads TGCGCCAGCAGTCATGGCAGGGGCCCCGGGGAGCTGTTTTTT. This translates into CASSHGRGPGELFF.

This clonotype was seen once. The chain combines TRBV15 with TRBJ2-7; a possible D gene is TRBD1 (6 bases). Germline values: CDR1 LNHNV, CDR2 YYDKDF (reference sequence). The CDR3 totals 18 residues. V was pared by 0 bases and J by 1 base, with 19 bases between. The CDR3 is CATSRERPSRGQSYEQYF. DNA of the CDR3: TGTGCCACCAGCAGAGAGAGACCCAGCAGGGGACAATCCTACGAGCAGTACTTC.

This clonotype came up a few times. The CDR3 is CASSRRNEQFF. CDR3 in DNA: TGTGCCAGCAGCCGGCGCAATGAGCAGTTCTTC. V usage is TRBV6-2 or TRBV6-3 and J usage is TRBJ2-1; no clear D. Looked up from germline, CDR1 is MNHEY and CDR2 is SVGEGT. The CDR3 is 11 amino acids. V gave up 6 bases and J gave up 6 bases, with 6 bases separating them.

This sequence joins TRBV28 and TRBJ2-4; D possibly corresponds to TRBD2 (6 bases). Germline V gene data show CDR1 as MDHEN and CDR2 as SYDVKM. This CDR3 spans 15 amino acids. Trimming left V 5 bases short and J 0 bases short, with 11 bases between. The DNA of the CDR3 is TGTGCCAGCAGTGTTAGCGGTATAGCCAAAAACATTCAGTACTTC. Translated, it gives CASSVSGIAKNIQYF.

The chain employs TRBV6-5 and TRBJ2-1, with D tentatively TRBD1 or TRBD2 (5 bases each). Germline-derived CDR1 and CDR2 are MNHEY and SVGAGI. Trimming pared 3 bases from V and 5 bases from J, leaving 11 bases between. The CDR3 loop spans 14 amino acids. Written as DNA, the CDR3 is TGTGCCAGCAGTTATCCGGGGCGGGACAATGAGCAGTTCTTC. Its translation is CASSYPGRDNEQFF.

This clonotype was detected once. The chain recombines TRBV5-1 with TRBJ2-3; the D is unclear. CDR1 and CDR2 from the germline V gene are SGHRS and YFSETQ. The V end lost 0 bases, the J end lost 5 bases, and 7 bases lay between the germline ends. The CDR3 extends over 13 amino acids. The CDR3 DNA follows: TGCGCCAGCAGCTTGGGCCTGAGAGATACGCAGTATTTT. Protein product: CASSLGLRDTQYF. Using reference TRBV5-1 and TRBJ2-3 for the parts outside the CDR3, the full variable domain is KAGVTQTPRYLIKTRGQQVTLSCSPISGHRSVSWYQQTPGQGLQFLFEYFSETQRNKGNFPGRFSGRQFSNSRSEMNVSTLELGDSALYLCASSLGLRDTQYFGPGTRLTVL.

V gene TRBV28 combines with J gene TRBJ2-1, with 12 positions matching TRBD2. The V gene's germline CDR1 is MDHEN and CDR2 SYDVKM. J was trimmed by 5 bases and V by 3 bases; bases with no gene match: 5. The CDR3 has 16 amino acids. The CDR3: CASSFVLAGGDNEQFF. The DNA of the CDR3 is TGTGCCAGCAGTTTCGTACTAGCGGGAGGTGACAATGAGCAGTTCTTC. The full variable domain, its missing parts supplied by reference TRBV28 and TRBJ2-1, is DVKVTQSSRYLVKRTGEKVFLECVQDMDHENMFWYRQDPGLGLRLIYFSYDVKMKEKGDIPEGYSVSREKKERFSLILESASTNQTSMYLCASSFVLAGGDNEQFFGPGTRLTVL.

CDR3 loop: CAMVLAGGHEQFF. The CDR3 DNA sequence: TGTGCCATGGTACTAGCGGGAGGTCATGAGCAGTTCTTC. V gene TRBV5-3 combines with J gene TRBJ2-1; TRBD2 aligns across 12 bases. TRBV5-3 is reported as an ORF; its role is uncertain. This CDR3 contains 13 residues. The V segment lost 9 bases and the J segment 8 bases; nucleotides outside the gene matches: 6.

The rearrangement uses TRBV9 and TRBJ2-1; 9 nucleotides align to TRBD1. Germline V gene sequence: CDR1 SGDLS, CDR2 YYNGEE. The J segment lost 6 bases and the V segment lost 4 bases, leaving 8 bases of the junction unmatched. This CDR3 contains 15 residues. In nucleotides, the CDR3 is TGTGCCAGCAGCTCCCGGGACAGGGTTATCAATGAGCAGTTCTTC. It codes for CASSSRDRVINEQFF.

Sample share makes this clonotype large. The rearrangement uses TRBV7-3 and TRBJ2-1, with TRBD2 matching over 8 bases. CDR1 and CDR2 from the germline V gene are SGHTA and FQGTGA. V trimming: 0 bases; J trimming: 6 bases; junction bases outside the gene matches: 22. The CDR3 has 21 amino acids. CDR3: CASSLTPLFPSGGSERNEQFF. The DNA of the CDR3 is TGTGCCAGCAGCTTAACCCCCCTTTTTCCGAGCGGGGGCTCGGAGCGCAATGAGCAGTTCTTC.

The chain carries TRBV15 and TRBJ1-1, with D possibly being TRBD1 (5 bases). CDR3 length equals 15 residues. Germline assignment: CDR1 LNHNV and CDR2 YYDKDF (reference sequence). Trimming shortened V by 1 base and J by 0 bases, and 9 bases separated the two germline ends. The CDR3 is CATSRVLGVNTEAFF. The CDR3 DNA reads as TGTGCCACCAGCAGAGTGTTGGGGGTGAACACTGAAGCTTTCTTT.

V usage is TRBV5-1 and J usage is TRBJ2-2; D possibly corresponds to TRBD1 (6 bases). The CDR3 spans 14 residues. V lost 5 bases, J lost 6 bases, and 14 bases lay in between. Germline CDR1 SGHRS, CDR2 YFSETQ. The DNA of the CDR3 is TGCGCCAGCAGAGCATTACAGGGTCCCGGGGAGCTGTTTTTT. Its protein product is CASRALQGPGELFF.

The chain employs TRBV6-6 and TRBJ2-7; 8 nucleotides match TRBD1. Looked up from germline, CDR1 is MNHNY and CDR2 is SVGAGI (reference sequence). The junction had 10 bases not matched to a gene; V was cut back by 3 bases and J by 3 bases. The CDR3 is 16 residues long. DNA of the CDR3: TGTGCCAGCAGTTATAACCCCGGACAGGGAAACTACGAGCAGTACTTC. Its protein is CASSYNPGQGNYEQYF.

The chain links TRBV3-1 to TRBJ2-7; D is undetermined. Germline loops: CDR1 LGHDT, CDR2 YNNKEL (reference sequence). V was pared by 0 bases and J by 4 bases, with 7 bases between. CDR3 length: 13 amino acids. CDR3 amino acids: CASSQDHVYEQYF. DNA for the CDR3: TGTGCCAGCAGCCAAGATCACGTTTACGAGCAGTACTTC.

This CDR3 is CSATRDRGGQPQHF. CDR3 DNA sequence: TGCAGTGCTACACGGGACAGGGGTGGGCAGCCCCAGCATTTT. The chain joins TRBV20-1 to TRBJ1-5; TRBD1 agrees at 10 bases. V was pared by 4 bases and J by 7 bases, with 7 bases of the junction left unmatched. The CDR3 loop spans 14 amino acids. The germline V gene encodes CDR1 DFQATT and CDR2 SNEGSKA (reference sequence).

V usage is TRBV28 and J usage is TRBJ1-1; D uncertain. Trimming removed 3 bases at V and 0 bases at J, with 20 bases between. This CDR3 region has 18 residues. The germline CDR1 and CDR2 sequences are MDHEN and SYDVKM. DNA for the CDR3: TGTGCCAGCAGTTTTCACAGCACATACGAGGAGTTGAACACTGAAGCTTTCTTT. This gives the protein CASSFHSTYEELNTEAFF.